One and the same sample provided the 18 T cell receptor beta chains below, sequenced in a study of cytomegalovirus exposure and HLA in healthy donors (dated by TCRdb to the late 2010s). The protocol used for the library was the immunoSEQ multiplex PCR assay. The multiplex PCR relied on a mix of 60 forward primers for TCR Vbeta segments and 13 reverse primers for TCR Jbeta segments. The table was pulled from immuneACCESS by TCRdb, which kept in-frame rearrangements only. Such tables lose some clones; where checked, under half of the loss comes from unresolved V genes, and the rest has no known cause. This sample is represented by 160,000 or so clones; under 90% of them were singletons. The ten largest account for about 4.8% of the sample. The sequencing input was PBMCs. The receptors here all came from a man aged 30 to 39 in good health and CMV-seronegative.

The rearrangement uses TRBV27 and TRBJ2-3, with 12 bases fitting TRBD2. The germline CDR1 and CDR2 sequences are MNHEY and SMNVEV (reference sequence). With 5 bases clipped from V and 8 bases from J, the junction kept 11 bases outside the gene matches. This CDR3 region has 16 residues. The CDR3 protein is CASSPPSGRAYVTQYF. The CDR3 nucleotides read TGTGCCAGCAGTCCCCCTAGCGGGAGGGCCTATGTTACGCAGTATTTT.

The chain recombines TRBV2 with TRBJ1-2, with 10 bases matching TRBD1. Trimming took 7 bases from V and 2 from J; bases not matched to a gene: 4. The CDR3 covers 14 residues. Germline CDR1 SNHLY, CDR2 FYNNEI. The CDR3 sequence: CASISGQGNYGYTF. The CDR3 nucleotides read TGTGCCAGCATCTCGGGACAGGGGAACTATGGCTACACCTTC.

CDR3 residues: CAIRRTSGRAIDTQYF. The CDR3 DNA follows: TGTGCCATCAGAAGGACTAGCGGGAGGGCCATAGATACGCAGTATTTT. This chain uses TRBV10-3 with TRBJ2-3; 15 bases agree with TRBD2. With V trimmed by 6 bases and J by 5 bases, 6 bases remained unmatched. Per the germline V gene, CDR1 is ENHRY and CDR2 is SYGVKD. The CDR3 is 16 residues long.

The rearrangement uses TRBV6-1 and TRBJ1-1, with unresolved D. The CDR3 runs 12 residues. CDR1 MNHNS and CDR2 SASEGT come from the germline V gene. The V and J ends lost 7 bases and 1 base respectively, with 7 bases between them. The CDR3 nucleotides are TGTGCCAGCATCCGACAGAACACTGAAGCTTTCTTT. It yields the protein CASIRQNTEAFF.

This clone was observed once. V gene TRBV30 combines with J gene TRBJ1-2; no firm D call. Trimming left V 1 base short and J 8 bases short, with 8 bases between. The CDR3 loop spans 11 amino acids. Germline V gene sequence: CDR1 GTSNPN, CDR2 SVGIG (reference sequence). The CDR3 here is CAWSEAEGYTF. The CDR3 region has the DNA TGTGCCTGGAGTGAGGCGGAGGGCTACACCTTC.

This clone appeared once. The chain couples TRBV27 to TRBJ2-3; 9 bases agree with TRBD1. Germline V gene lookup returns CDR1 MNHEY and CDR2 SMNVEV (reference sequence). CDR3 length equals 15 residues. After removal of 6 bases from V and 1 base from J, the junction contained 5 bases not matched to a gene. CDR3 DNA sequence: TGTGCCAGCAGCCGGACAGGGGATGGCACAGATACGCAGTATTTT. Its translation is CASSRTGDGTDTQYF.

The rearrangement joins TRBV5-5 to TRBJ2-1; 9 nucleotides agree with TRBD1. CDR3 size: 14 residues. Germline CDR1 SGHKS, CDR2 YYEKEE (reference sequence). Trimming cost V 0 bases and J 9 bases; bases outside gene matches: 4. The CDR3 spells CASSLGDRDGEQFF. Written as DNA, the CDR3 is TGTGCCAGCAGCTTGGGGGACAGGGACGGTGAGCAGTTCTTC.

The chain carries TRBV9 and TRBJ1-5, with D uncertain. V was pared by 0 bases and J by 2 bases, with 6 bases between. The CDR3 length is 14 residues. Per germline, CDR1 SGDLS and CDR2 YYNGEE. Here the CDR3 reads CASSVDGGNQPQHF. The CDR3 region has the DNA TGTGCCAGCAGCGTAGACGGGGGCAATCAGCCCCAGCATTTT.

CDR3 residues: CASNGRFGVQETQYF. The DNA of the CDR3 is TGTGCCAGCAATGGCAGGTTCGGGGTCCAAGAGACCCAGTACTTC. The chain joins TRBV11-2 to TRBJ2-5, with D possibly TRBD2 on 5 matching bases. The CDR3 sequence is 15 residues long. V was cut by 7 bases and J by 1 base, with 16 bases left in between. Germline assignment: CDR1 SGHAT and CDR2 FQNNGV.

The gene calls are TRBV28 and TRBJ1-1; a weak D match, TRBD1 (6 bases). Germline V CDR1 and CDR2: MDHEN, SYDVKM. The CDR3 is made up of 14 amino acids. The V and J ends lost 4 bases and 10 bases respectively, with 19 bases between them. The CDR3 sequence is CASSSVGGRSSAFF. The CDR3 DNA reads TGTGCCAGCAGTTCGGTCGGGGGGCGAAGTTCAGCTTTCTTT.

This clone was found once. The gene calls are TRBV28 and TRBJ1-2; D call uncertain. Germline V gene data show CDR1 as MDHEN and CDR2 as SYDVKM. The CDR3 totals 12 residues. V lost 5 bases and J 13 bases, leaving 17 bases between the germline ends. The CDR3 protein is CASSPQRALGTF. The CDR3 DNA is TGTGCCAGCAGTCCTCAGCGGGCCCTTGGCACCTTC.

CDR3 bases: TGTGCCAGCAGCTTGGTGGGAAGGGGCGGGGAGCTGTTTTTT. Encoded protein: CASSLVGRGGELFF. The rearrangement links TRBV5-6 to TRBJ2-2; perhaps TRBD1 as D (5 bases). The germline V and J ends were trimmed by 0 bases and 7 bases, with 10 bases remaining between them. This CDR3 region has 14 residues. Germline loops: CDR1 SGHDT, CDR2 YYEEEE.

Of note for this clone: The same CDR3 can be traced to other DNA sequences in this sample. The chain couples TRBV7-2 to TRBJ1-1; TRBD1 aligns across 7 bases. CDR1 and CDR2 from the germline V gene are SGHTA and FQGNSA. Germline trimming cut 4 bases from V and 7 bases from J; bases unmatched to any gene: 12. This CDR3 spans 15 amino acids. CDR3 in DNA: TGTGCCAGCAGCTCCATCCGGGACAGCCGACGTGAAGCTTTCTTT. As protein: CASSSIRDSRREAFF.

The genes are TRBV9 and TRBJ1-4, with D hard to call. The CDR3 runs 13 residues. The V gene lost 0 bases and the J gene lost 10 bases, with 10 bases spanning the gap. Per germline, CDR1 SGDLS and CDR2 YYNGEE. CDR3 loop: CASSVAIRGKLFF. In nucleotides, the CDR3 is TGTGCCAGCAGCGTAGCTATCCGGGGAAAACTGTTTTTT.

Written as DNA, the CDR3 is TGTGCCAGCCTTGGGTCAGGTACTGAAGCTTTCTTT. Amino acids: CASLGSGTEAFF. The chain links TRBV2 to TRBJ1-1, with D unclear. With 8 bases removed from V and 5 bases from J, the gap between germline ends came to 12 bases. Germline CDR1 and CDR2: SNHLY and FYNNEI. There are 12 residues in the CDR3.

The chain links TRBV27 to TRBJ2-1, with 7 nucleotides matching TRBD2. CDR1 and CDR2 (germline): MNHEY, SMNVEV (reference sequence). This CDR3 contains 16 residues. Trimming took 1 base from V and 7 from J; bases not matched to a gene: 10. CDR3 sequence (DNA): TGTGCCAGCAGTTTATTGGCGGGAGACTCAATAAATGAGCAGTTCTTC. Its translation is CASSLLAGDSINEQFF.

The J gene is TRBJ2-7, the V gene TRBV29-1; maybe TRBD2 (6 bases). The CDR3 totals 13 residues. Germline CDR1 reads SQVTM; CDR2 reads ANQGSEA. Trimming removed 7 bases from V and 2 bases from J, with 15 bases in between. The chain's CDR3 is CSAGTGLPYEQYF. Written as DNA, the CDR3 is TGCAGCGCCGGGACGGGACTTCCCTACGAGCAGTACTTC.

The chain combines TRBV29-1 with TRBJ2-1, with TRBD2 identical over 7 bases. Looked up from germline, CDR1 is SQVTM and CDR2 is ANQGSEA. The CDR3 loop spans 13 amino acids. V gave up 7 bases and J gave up 3 bases; unmatched junction bases: 6. The CDR3 nucleotides are TGCAGCGCCGGGACTATCCACTACAATGAGCAGTTCTTC. Its protein is CSAGTIHYNEQFF.